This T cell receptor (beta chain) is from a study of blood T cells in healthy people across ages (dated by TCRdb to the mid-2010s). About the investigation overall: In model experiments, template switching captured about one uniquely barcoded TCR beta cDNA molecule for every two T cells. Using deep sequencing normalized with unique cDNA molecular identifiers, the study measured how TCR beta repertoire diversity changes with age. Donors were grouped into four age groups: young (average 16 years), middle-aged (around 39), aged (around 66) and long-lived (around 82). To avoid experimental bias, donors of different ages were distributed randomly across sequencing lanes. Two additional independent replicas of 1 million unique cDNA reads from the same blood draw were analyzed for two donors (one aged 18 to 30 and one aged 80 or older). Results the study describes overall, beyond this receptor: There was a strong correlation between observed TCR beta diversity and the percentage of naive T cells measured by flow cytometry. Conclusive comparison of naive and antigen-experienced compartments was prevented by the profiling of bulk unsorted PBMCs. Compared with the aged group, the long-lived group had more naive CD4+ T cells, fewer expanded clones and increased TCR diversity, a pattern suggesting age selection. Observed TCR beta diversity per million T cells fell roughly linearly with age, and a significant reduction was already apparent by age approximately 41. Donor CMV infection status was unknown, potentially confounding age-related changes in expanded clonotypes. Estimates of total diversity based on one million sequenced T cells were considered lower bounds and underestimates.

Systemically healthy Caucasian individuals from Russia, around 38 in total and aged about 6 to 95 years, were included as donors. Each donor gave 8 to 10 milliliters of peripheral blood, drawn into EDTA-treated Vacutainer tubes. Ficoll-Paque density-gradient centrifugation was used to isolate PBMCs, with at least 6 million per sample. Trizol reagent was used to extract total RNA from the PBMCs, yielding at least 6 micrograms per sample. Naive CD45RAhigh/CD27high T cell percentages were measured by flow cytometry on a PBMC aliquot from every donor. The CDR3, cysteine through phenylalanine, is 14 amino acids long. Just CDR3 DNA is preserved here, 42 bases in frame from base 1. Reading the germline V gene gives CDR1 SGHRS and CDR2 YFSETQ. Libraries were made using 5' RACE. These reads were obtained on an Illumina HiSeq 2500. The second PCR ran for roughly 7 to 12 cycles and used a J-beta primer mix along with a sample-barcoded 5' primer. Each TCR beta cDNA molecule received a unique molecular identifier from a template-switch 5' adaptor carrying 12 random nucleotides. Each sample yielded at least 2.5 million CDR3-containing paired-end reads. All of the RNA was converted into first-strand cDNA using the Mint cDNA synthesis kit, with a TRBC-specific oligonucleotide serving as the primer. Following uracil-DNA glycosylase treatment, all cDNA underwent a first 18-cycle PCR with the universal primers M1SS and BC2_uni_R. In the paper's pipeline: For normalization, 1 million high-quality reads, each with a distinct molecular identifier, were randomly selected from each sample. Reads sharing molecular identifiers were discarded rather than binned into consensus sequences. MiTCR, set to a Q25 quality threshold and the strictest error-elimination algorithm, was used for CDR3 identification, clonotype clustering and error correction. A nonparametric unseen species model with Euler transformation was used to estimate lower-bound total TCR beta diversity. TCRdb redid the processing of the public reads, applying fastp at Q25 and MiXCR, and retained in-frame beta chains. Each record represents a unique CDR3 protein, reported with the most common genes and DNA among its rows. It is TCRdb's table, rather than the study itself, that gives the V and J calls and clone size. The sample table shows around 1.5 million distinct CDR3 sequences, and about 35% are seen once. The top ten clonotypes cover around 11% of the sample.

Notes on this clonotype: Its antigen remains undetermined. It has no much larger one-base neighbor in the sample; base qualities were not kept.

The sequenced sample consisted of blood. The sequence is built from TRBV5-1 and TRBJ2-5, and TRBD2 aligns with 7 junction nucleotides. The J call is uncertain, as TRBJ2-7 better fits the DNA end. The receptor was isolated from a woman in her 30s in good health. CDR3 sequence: CASSWSGANYEQYF. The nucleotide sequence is TGCGCCAGCAGCTGGAGCGGGGCGAACTACGAGCAGTACTTC.